These 2 T cell receptor beta chains came from one sample sequenced in a study of identical twins. MiXCR, applied by TCRdb to the 5' RACE reads, yields one record per CDR3 protein. The data contain 450,000 or so distinct CDR3 sequences, approximately 15% of them singletons. The data also belong to a second study, concerning yellow fever vaccine responses in identical twins.

Sequenced sample: CD4+ T cells sorted from blood. The receptor source for this set is a woman younger than 30 in good health.

This chain joins TRBV7-8 and TRBJ2-1; 8 bases agree with TRBD2. CDR1 is SGHVS and CDR2 is FQNEAQ in the germline V gene. The V and J ends lost 5 bases and 8 bases, in that order; junction bases with no gene match: 8. The CDR3 is 14 amino acids. The CDR3 DNA follows: TGTGCCAGCAGCCCCGGACTAGCCGGCGATGAGCAGTTCTTC. Translating it yields CASSPGLAGDEQFF. The full variable domain, completed using reference TRBV7-8 and TRBJ2-1, is GAGVSQSPRYKVAKRGQDVALRCDPISGHVSLFWYQQALGQGPEFLTYFQNEAQLDKSGLPSDRFFAERPEGSVSTLKIQRTQQEDSAVYLCASSPGLAGDEQFFGPGTRLTVL.

The chain carries TRBV4-3 and TRBJ2-7; 10 bases fit TRBD1. The V gene's germline CDR1 is LGHNA and CDR2 YSLEER. The junction had 2 bases not matched to a gene; V was cut back by 3 bases and J by 0 bases. The CDR3 has 15 amino acids. As DNA, the CDR3 is TGCGCCAGCAGCCATAGGACAGGGGGCTCCTACGAGCAGTACTTC. This sequence encodes CASSHRTGGSYEQYF.